Below, 17 T cell receptor beta chains from the same sample are listed, as sequenced in a study of blood T cell repertoires in COVID-19. Clones were sequenced by immunoSEQ multiplex PCR, and TCRdb holds only the in-frame ones, with some missing. The sample has approximately 63,000 clones, roughly nine tenths seen once; the top ten hold approximately 20%. What was sequenced was peripheral blood. The receptors stem from a woman aged 55-75 years with COVID-19, enrolled during active disease.

The rearrangement uses TRBV9 and TRBJ1-2; weak D call: TRBD1 (6 bases). Trimming cost V 1 base and J 4 bases, with 8 bases left between them. Germline V gene lookup returns CDR1 SGDLS and CDR2 YYNGEE. The CDR3 consists of 13 residues. CDR3 protein: CASSVTGSYGYTF. CDR3 nucleotides: TGTGCCAGCAGCGTAACAGGGTCCTATGGCTACACCTTC. Full variable domain (remainder filled in from reference TRBV9 and TRBJ1-2): DSGVTQTPKHLITATGQRVTLRCSPRSGDLSVYWYQQSLDQGLQFLIQYYNGEERAKGNILERFSAQQFPDLHSELNLSSLELGDSALYFCASSVTGSYGYTFGSGTRLTVV.

The rearrangement links TRBV14 to TRBJ1-2; no clear D. The CDR3 sequence is 15 residues long. The germline CDR1 and CDR2 sequences are SGHDN and FVKESK. Trimming stripped 4 bases from V and 0 bases from J, with 12 bases between. This chain's CDR3 is CASSPWAGSNYGYTF. The CDR3, as DNA: TGTGCCAGCAGCCCCTGGGCAGGTTCTAACTATGGCTACACCTTC.

The chain recombines TRBV5-1 with TRBJ1-1; D gene unclear. The V end was cut by 6 bases, the J end by 5 bases, with 14 bases between. The CDR3 runs to 13 residues. Germline CDR1 is SGHRS and CDR2 is YFSETQ. Here the CDR3 DNA reads TGCGCCAGCAAAAAAACCCAGGAAACTGAAGCTTTCTTT. It is translated as CASKKTQETEAFF.

The V call is TRBV7-2, the J call TRBJ1-5; a possible D gene is TRBD1 (5 bases). This CDR3 is built from 15 residues. Germline values: CDR1 SGHTA, CDR2 FQGNSA. Trimming took 5 bases from V and 4 from J, leaving 15 bases between them. The DNA of the CDR3 is TGTGCCAGCAGCCTTGACAGAATAACGAATCAGCCCCAGCATTTT. Its translation is CASSLDRITNQPQHF.

The V gene is TRBV7-9, the J gene TRBJ2-7, with D perhaps TRBD1 or TRBD2 (5 bases each). Trimming took 5 bases from V and 5 from J, leaving 13 bases between them. This CDR3 region has 13 residues. The germline V gene encodes CDR1 SEHNR and CDR2 FQNEAQ (reference sequence). This CDR3 is CASSRDVLHEQYF. The DNA of the CDR3 is TGTGCCAGCAGCAGGGACGTCCTACACGAGCAGTACTTC.

The chain employs TRBV6-2 or TRBV6-3 and TRBJ1-3; D remains unclear. Trimming shortened V by 2 bases and J by 0 bases, and 5 bases separated the two germline ends. The CDR3 has 14 amino acids. Germline values: CDR1 MNHEY, CDR2 SVGEGT. CDR3 coding DNA: TGTGCCAGCAGTTACAGCAACTCTGGAAACACCATATATTTT. Encoded protein: CASSYSNSGNTIYF.

The V gene is TRBV10-3, the J gene TRBJ1-2; D unresolved. This CDR3 is built from 15 residues. With 5 bases removed from V and 4 bases from J, the gap between germline ends came to 17 bases. Germline V lookup: CDR1 ENHRY, CDR2 SYGVKD. The CDR3 sequence is CAISPSGGILYGYTF. The CDR3 nucleotides are TGTGCCATCAGTCCATCTGGCGGCATTCTCTATGGCTACACCTTC.

The J gene is TRBJ1-6, the V gene TRBV19, with D possibly matching TRBD1 (5 bases). The CDR3 contains 17 residues. From germline, CDR1 is LNHDA and CDR2 SQIVND (reference sequence). Trimming took off 4 bases at V and 6 bases at J, with 19 bases between the two ends. This CDR3 reads CASSNRGTETLNSPLHF. CDR3 DNA sequence: TGTGCCAGTAGTAACCGCGGGACCGAAACACTTAATTCACCCCTCCACTTT.

The genes are TRBV7-2 and TRBJ2-7; D remains ambiguous. The CDR3 length is 15 residues. V lost 1 base to trimming and J lost 2 bases, with 12 bases between them. From germline, CDR1 is SGHTA and CDR2 FQGNSA. The CDR3 protein is CASSLVSGQTYEQYF. CDR3 sequence (DNA): TGTGCCAGCAGCTTAGTTTCAGGTCAGACCTACGAGCAGTACTTC.

In this sample, this clone turned up once. The CDR3 DNA sequence: TGTGCCAGCAGTTACTCGTTGTTAGCGGGAGGTGGGATTTCTAGCACAGATACGCAGTATTTT. This sequence encodes CASSYSLLAGGGISSTDTQYF. This chain uses TRBV6-2 or TRBV6-3 with TRBJ2-3, with 10 bases aligning to TRBD2. Germline-derived CDR1 and CDR2 are MNHEY and SVGEGT. Germline trimming cut 0 bases from V and 0 bases from J; bases unmatched to any gene: 15. This CDR3 is built from 21 residues.

The chain joins TRBV6-5 to TRBJ2-7; a weak D match, TRBD2 (5 bases). The CDR3 extends over 15 amino acids. The V end was cut by 0 bases, the J end by 5 bases, with 14 bases between. In germline, CDR1 is MNHEY, CDR2 SVGAGI. The CDR3 sequence is CASSYSGGLSHEQYF. The DNA of the CDR3 is TGTGCCAGCAGTTACTCAGGCGGGTTGTCCCACGAGCAGTACTTC.

The J gene is TRBJ1-5, the V gene TRBV19; 10 bases align to TRBD1. Germline CDR1 reads LNHDA; CDR2 reads SQIVND (reference sequence). J gave up 5 bases and V 10 bases, and 5 bases lay outside the gene matches. The CDR3 is 13 amino acids. DNA of the CDR3: TGTGCCACTACGGGACAGGGGCATCAGCCCCAGCATTTT. This encodes CATTGQGHQPQHF.

The V call is TRBV30, the J call TRBJ2-1, with TRBD2 matching over 10 bases. The V segment lost 2 bases and the J segment 10 bases; nucleotides outside the gene matches: 8. Germline assignment: CDR1 GTSNPN and CDR2 SVGIG (reference sequence). CDR3 length: 14 residues. The CDR3 protein is CAWSITRAGGEQFF. DNA of the CDR3: TGTGCCTGGAGTATAACACGAGCGGGAGGGGAGCAGTTCTTC.

The chain links TRBV29-1 to TRBJ2-3; no reliable D call. The ends were cut back, 0 bases at V and 2 bases at J, with 9 bases in the middle. Per germline, CDR1 SQVTM and CDR2 ANQGSEA. The CDR3 runs to 14 residues. CDR3 coding DNA: TGCAGCGTTGAAGAAATGCGGCACACAGATACGCAGTATTTT. Protein product: CSVEEMRHTDTQYF.

The chain joins TRBV6-5 to TRBJ2-2; D ambiguous. Germline V gene sequence: CDR1 MNHEY, CDR2 SVGAGI. V gave up 1 base and J gave up 6 bases, with 9 bases separating them. CDR3 size: 14 residues. The CDR3 sequence: CASSYYFSAGELFF. The CDR3 bases are TGTGCCAGCAGTTACTATTTCAGCGCCGGGGAGCTGTTTTTT.

This chain uses TRBV6-5 with TRBJ2-3; D is possibly TRBD1 (6 bases). This CDR3 contains 16 residues. With 0 bases removed from V and 0 bases from J, the gap between germline ends came to 10 bases. From germline, CDR1 is MNHEY and CDR2 SVGAGI. CDR3 sequence: CASSYSKGQSTDTQYF. CDR3 in DNA: TGTGCCAGCAGTTACTCGAAGGGACAAAGCACAGATACGCAGTATTTT.

This clone was counted between two and nine times. The chain has TRBV28 and TRBJ1-3, with 7 positions matching TRBD1. The J segment lost 0 bases and the V segment lost 1 base, leaving 9 bases of the junction unmatched. In germline, CDR1 is MDHEN, CDR2 SYDVKM. This CDR3 has 18 amino acids. Here the CDR3 reads CASSLLLTGANSGNTIYF. The CDR3 DNA is TGTGCCAGCAGTTTATTGTTAACAGGGGCTAACTCTGGAAACACCATATATTTT. The full variable domain, its missing parts supplied by reference TRBV28 and TRBJ1-3, is DVKVTQSSRYLVKRTGEKVFLECVQDMDHENMFWYRQDPGLGLRLIYFSYDVKMKEKGDIPEGYSVSREKKERFSLILESASTNQTSMYLCASSLLLTGANSGNTIYFGEGSWLTVV.